These 6 T cell receptor beta chains originate from one sample sequenced in a study of shared clonotypes between healthy human individuals. Only in-frame clones appear in the TCRdb table, and some are missing; sequencing was by immunoSEQ multiplex PCR. This repertoire shows more than 150,000 clones, 66% found once; its top ten account for 10%. Sequencing used memory CD4+ T cells sorted from blood. Indicated subset: CD45RA-negative fraction. All receptors come from a man aged 25 to 45 in good health.

The rearrangement links TRBV7-2 to TRBJ2-2, with TRBD2 matching over 11 bases. Germline V gene lookup returns CDR1 SGHTA and CDR2 FQGNSA. V lost 6 bases and J lost 7; bases outside the gene matches: 10. The CDR3 contains 16 residues. The DNA of the CDR3 is TGTGCCAGCAGTCGTCGAGGGACTAGCGGTCTCGGGGAGCTGTTTTTT. Protein sequence: CASSRRGTSGLGELFF.

The chain couples TRBV19 to TRBJ1-1, with TRBD1 matching 10 bases. After removal of 3 bases from V and 1 base from J, the junction contained 5 bases not matched to a gene. Germline CDR1 LNHDA, CDR2 SQIVND (reference sequence). The CDR3 is 16 amino acids. The CDR3 coding sequence is TGTGCCAGTAGTATCCTGACAGGGGGCTCGAACACTGAAGCTTTCTTT. It yields the protein CASSILTGGSNTEAFF. Full variable domain (rest looked up from reference TRBV19 and TRBJ1-1): DGGITQSPKYLFRKEGQNVTLSCEQNLNHDAMYWYRQDPGQGLRLIYYSQIVNDFQKGDIAEGYSVSREKKESFPLTVTSAQKNPTAFYLCASSILTGGSNTEAFFGQGTRLTVV.

The gene calls are TRBV19 and TRBJ2-3; 13 bases match TRBD2. The V and J ends lost 3 bases and 8 bases, in that order; junction bases with no gene match: 5. CDR3 length: 15 amino acids. Germline V lookup: CDR1 LNHDA, CDR2 SQIVND (reference sequence). Written as DNA, the CDR3 is TGTGCCAGTAGTATCGGGACTAGCGGGACTGGTACGCAGTATTTT. Translating it yields CASSIGTSGTGTQYF.

Only a few counts were recorded for this clone. The chain carries TRBV5-6 and TRBJ2-3; tentatively, D is TRBD1 (5 bases). CDR3 size: 14 residues. V was shortened by 4 bases and J by 11 bases, with 20 bases between the two germline ends. Germline CDR1 SGHDT, CDR2 YYEEEE. This CDR3 reads CASSIKLGPGGQYF. The CDR3, as DNA: TGTGCCAGCAGCATCAAGTTGGGGCCCGGCGGGCAGTATTTT.

The chain uses TRBV27 and TRBJ1-5, with 11 nucleotides matching TRBD1. CDR1 and CDR2 (germline): MNHEY, SMNVEV (reference sequence). The CDR3 has 15 amino acids. Trimming cost V 4 bases and J 4 bases; bases outside gene matches: 3. Here the CDR3 reads CASSWDRGGNQPQHF. In DNA form, the CDR3 reads TGTGCCAGCAGTTGGGACAGGGGGGGGAATCAGCCCCAGCATTTT.

This clone is a singleton in its sample. This chain connects TRBV10-3 to TRBJ1-2, with 7 bases lining up with TRBD1. The V segment lost 6 bases and the J segment 6 bases; nucleotides outside the gene matches: 7. The CDR3 loop spans 13 amino acids. CDR1 ENHRY and CDR2 SYGVKD come from the germline V gene. Written as DNA, the CDR3 is TGTGCCATCAGATCCGACAGGGAGAATGGCTACACCTTC. The encoded protein is CAIRSDRENGYTF.